Presented here are 15 T cell receptor beta chains from one specimen sequenced in a study of blood T cell repertoires in COVID-19. Generated by immunoSEQ multiplex PCR, the TCRdb table keeps only in-frame clones and is missing some. The data hold hundreds of thousands of clones, with roughly four fifths observed a single time. Sequences were obtained from PBMCs or T cells enriched from blood (not recorded which). Receptor source: a woman aged 45-65 years who had been exposed to COVID-19.

This chain connects TRBV23-1 to TRBJ1-1; 9 bases match TRBD1. TRBV23-1 is marked as an open reading frame, function uncertain. Losses at the gene ends were 3 bases for V and 5 bases for J; bases not matched to a gene: 4. The CDR3 has 14 amino acids. The CDR3 DNA follows: TGCGCCAGCAGTCACGGGACAGGGAGGACTGAAGCTTTCTTT. Translated, it gives CASSHGTGRTEAFF.

The chain uses TRBV19 and TRBJ1-5; maybe TRBD1 (5 bases). The V gene lost 4 bases and the J gene lost 6 bases, with 13 bases spanning the gap. Looked up from germline, CDR1 is LNHDA and CDR2 is SQIVND (reference sequence). CDR3 size: 14 residues. DNA for the CDR3: TGTGCCAGTAGTACCCCAGGGATGAGTCAGCCCCAGCATTTT. It yields the protein CASSTPGMSQPQHF.

The chain combines TRBV30 with TRBJ1-2, with 9 positions matching TRBD1. The junction had 7 bases not matched to a gene; V was cut back by 5 bases and J by 3 bases. CDR1 is GTSNPN and CDR2 is SVGIG in the germline V gene (reference sequence). This CDR3 spans 14 amino acids. DNA for the CDR3: TGTGCCTGGGGGACGGGACAGGGCTACTATGGCTACACCTTC. The encoded protein is CAWGTGQGYYGYTF.

This clone was counted once. The genes are TRBV19 and TRBJ2-7; 8 positions match TRBD1. The CDR3 has 16 amino acids. Germline V gene lookup returns CDR1 LNHDA and CDR2 SQIVND (reference sequence). Germline trimming cut 6 bases from V and 0 bases from J; bases unmatched to any gene: 10. CDR3 nucleotides: TGTGCCAGTAGCCATCCCCGACAGGGGAACTCCTACGAGCAGTACTTC. It specifies CASSHPRQGNSYEQYF.

This chain connects TRBV28 to TRBJ1-2; 11 nucleotides align to TRBD1. Losses at the gene ends were 5 bases for V and 8 bases for J; bases not matched to a gene: 4. The CDR3 is 13 amino acids. From germline, CDR1 is MDHEN and CDR2 SYDVKM. The CDR3, as DNA: TGTGCCAGCAGTCAGGGGACAGGGGGAGGCTACACCTTC. Translated, it gives CASSQGTGGGYTF.

The V gene is TRBV3-1 (or the pseudogene TRBV3-2), the J gene TRBJ1-2, with D unclear. Germline values: CDR1 LGHDT, CDR2 YNNKEL (reference sequence). This CDR3 has 13 amino acids. V was shortened by 1 base and J by 5 bases, with 8 bases between the two germline ends. The chain's CDR3 is CASSQGSGYGYTF. As DNA, the CDR3 is TGTGCCAGCAGCCAAGGTTCCGGGTATGGCTACACCTTC.

V usage is TRBV11-2 and J usage is TRBJ2-3, with D perhaps TRBD1 (5 bases). There are 15 residues in the CDR3. Germline values: CDR1 SGHAT, CDR2 FQNNGV. Trimming stripped 4 bases from V and 2 bases from J, with 13 bases between. The CDR3 DNA is TGTGCCAGCAGCTCGTCAGGGTTCAACACAGATACGCAGTATTTT. It translates to CASSSSGFNTDTQYF.

The chain carries TRBV7-2 and TRBJ1-4; TRBD1 matches at 8 bases. V gave up 2 bases and J gave up 10 bases; unmatched junction bases: 6. Germline-derived CDR1 and CDR2 are SGHTA and FQGNSA. CDR3 size: 14 residues. DNA for the CDR3: TGTGCCAGCAGCTTAACCGGGACAGGTGGAAAACTGTTTTTT. Translating it yields CASSLTGTGGKLFF.

This CDR3 reads CASSLWGQGASEAFF. In DNA, the CDR3 is TGTGCCAGCAGTTTGTGGGGACAGGGGGCATCTGAAGCTTTCTTT. The chain links TRBV28 to TRBJ1-1, with 12 positions matching TRBD1. Germline lookup yields CDR1 MDHEN and CDR2 SYDVKM. Unmatched junction bases numbered 5, after V lost 3 bases and J lost 6 bases. The CDR3 has 15 amino acids.

This clone came up a few times. The chain has TRBV19 and TRBJ1-1; weak D call: TRBD1 (6 bases). The CDR3 has 15 amino acids. The V and J ends lost 2 bases and 4 bases respectively, with 14 bases between them. The germline V gene has CDR1 LNHDA and CDR2 SQIVND (reference sequence). Written as DNA, the CDR3 is TGTGCCAGTAGTATAAGTGGTGGGGGCGCCACTGAAGCTTTCTTT. It translates to CASSISGGGATEAFF.

The chain combines TRBV4-1 with TRBJ1-2; D may be TRBD1 (6 bases). This CDR3 has 13 residues. Trimming cost V 8 bases and J 1 base, with 11 bases left between them. Germline V gene lookup returns CDR1 MGHRA and CDR2 YSYEKL. In DNA, the CDR3 is TGCGCCAGCTCCCAGGGGTATAACTATGGCTACACCTTC. It specifies CASSQGYNYGYTF.

The CDR3 DNA reads as TGTGCCAGCACCTTAGCGGGGCCAACAAATGAGCAGTTCTTC. Its translation: CASTLAGPTNEQFF. J is TRBJ2-1 and V is TRBV5-6, with 8 nucleotides matching TRBD2. This CDR3 spans 14 amino acids. The junction had 9 bases not matched to a gene; V was cut back by 6 bases and J by 7 bases. From germline, CDR1 is SGHDT and CDR2 YYEEEE.

The chain employs TRBV4-3 and TRBJ1-3; 7 positions agree with TRBD1. Germline trimming cut 0 bases from V and 4 bases from J; bases unmatched to any gene: 18. This CDR3 is built from 20 residues. The germline V gene encodes CDR1 LGHNA and CDR2 YSLEER. This CDR3 reads CASSQDPSGTVLSSGNTIYF. The CDR3 DNA reads as TGCGCCAGCAGCCAAGATCCCTCCGGGACAGTGCTATCATCCGGAAACACCATATATTTT.

The rearrangement uses TRBV9 and TRBJ1-4, with D possibly matching TRBD1 (5 bases). This CDR3 has 15 residues. Looked up from germline, CDR1 is SGDLS and CDR2 is YYNGEE. V lost 3 bases to trimming and J lost 3 bases, with 12 bases between them. CDR3 residues: CASSGGRDSNEKLFF. In DNA form, the CDR3 reads TGTGCCAGCAGCGGGGGACGGGACTCTAATGAAAAACTGTTTTTT. Supplemented by reference TRBV9 and TRBJ1-4, the full variable domain reads DSGVTQTPKHLITATGQRVTLRCSPRSGDLSVYWYQQSLDQGLQFLIQYYNGEERAKGNILERFSAQQFPDLHSELNLSSLELGDSALYFCASSGGRDSNEKLFFGSGTQLSVL.

This chain connects TRBV6-5 to TRBJ1-1; 7 bases align to TRBD1. Germline CDR1 MNHEY, CDR2 SVGAGI. CDR3 length: 13 residues. V trimming: 11 bases; J trimming: 7 bases; junction bases outside the gene matches: 13. In DNA, the CDR3 is TGTGCCCTAAGTGAGGGGGCGCTGAGTGAAGCTTTCTTT. Residues: CALSEGALSEAFF.